Below, 9 T cell receptor beta chains from the same sample are listed, as sequenced in a study of early T cells in non-severe SARS-CoV-2 infection. TCRdb used MiXCR to reprocess the 5' RACE reads, holding one entry per CDR3 protein. The sample has over 25,000 distinct CDR3 sequences, 8.5% to 10% seen once. Source material: whole blood. The source of these receptors is an adult who was a healthcare worker with PCR-confirmed SARS-CoV-2 infection or an uninfected control (not recorded which).

The chain has TRBV20-1 and TRBJ2-6; maybe TRBD1 (5 bases). V lost 4 bases and J lost 0, with 13 bases in between. Germline V gives CDR1 DFQATT, CDR2 SNEGSKA (reference sequence). This CDR3 region has 16 residues. As DNA, the CDR3 is TGCAGTGCTATTAACCTCCAGGGCTCTGGGGCCAACGTCCTGACTTTC. Protein sequence: CSAINLQGSGANVLTF.

V gene TRBV6-2 or TRBV6-3 combines with J gene TRBJ2-3, with D unresolved. The CDR3 totals 12 residues. Germline V lookup: CDR1 MNHEY, CDR2 SVGEGT. The ends were cut back, 4 bases at V and 5 bases at J, with 7 bases in the middle. This chain's CDR3 is CASSLRLDTQYF. DNA for the CDR3: TGTGCCAGCAGTTTAAGACTAGATACGCAGTATTTT.

This clonotype was recorded a few times. The gene calls are TRBV6-5 and TRBJ2-5; 10 nucleotides match TRBD1. Germline V gene data show CDR1 as MNHEY and CDR2 as SVGAGI. V shed 8 bases and J 7 bases; nucleotides not matched to a gene: 7. CDR3 length equals 13 residues. The CDR3 is CASDRGPGGTQYF. CDR3 sequence (DNA): TGTGCCAGCGACAGGGGGCCAGGAGGGACCCAGTACTTC.

The V gene is TRBV19, the J gene TRBJ2-1; 7 positions agree with TRBD1. CDR3 length equals 15 residues. Trimming took 8 bases from V and 0 from J; bases not matched to a gene: 7. CDR1 and CDR2 from the germline V gene are LNHDA and SQIVND (reference sequence). CDR3: CASGTTGLSYNEQFF. The CDR3 DNA sequence: TGTGCCAGTGGGACGACAGGGCTCTCCTACAATGAGCAGTTCTTC.

This clonotype showed up many times. CDR3 sequence (DNA): TGTGCCAGCAGCTTACCCGCGGGACTAGAGAATGAGCAGTTCTTC. It is translated as CASSLPAGLENEQFF. This chain joins TRBV7-3 and TRBJ2-1; 8 bases are a match to TRBD2. This CDR3 has 15 amino acids. The V segment lost 2 bases and the J segment 7 bases; nucleotides outside the gene matches: 7. Looked up from germline, CDR1 is SGHTA and CDR2 is FQGTGA.

V and J are TRBV5-1 and TRBJ2-3, with D perhaps matching TRBD1 (6 bases). This CDR3 region has 14 residues. Germline V gene sequence: CDR1 SGHRS, CDR2 YFSETQ. The germline V and J ends were trimmed by 3 bases and 4 bases, with 12 bases remaining between them. The CDR3 spells CASSSTGLADTQYF. The CDR3 nucleotides are TGCGCCAGCAGCTCCACAGGGCTTGCAGATACGCAGTATTTT.

This clonotype was seen ten or more times. The genes are TRBV7-2 and TRBJ2-3, with a tentative D call TRBD2 (5 bases). This CDR3 comprises 16 residues. V was shortened by 2 bases and J by 3 bases, with 15 bases between the two germline ends. CDR1 is SGHTA and CDR2 is FQGNSA in the germline V gene. The CDR3 loop is CASSLFVGVATDTQYF. DNA of the CDR3: TGTGCCAGCAGCTTATTTGTCGGGGTGGCAACAGATACGCAGTATTTT.

This clonotype was recorded at least ten times. V usage is TRBV7-2 and J usage is TRBJ1-5; D remains unclear. Per germline, CDR1 SGHTA and CDR2 FQGNSA. Trimming removed 1 base at V and 4 bases at J, with 8 bases between. The CDR3 extends over 14 amino acids. The CDR3: CASSLVVENQPQHF. Here the CDR3 DNA reads TGTGCCAGCAGCTTAGTGGTTGAGAATCAGCCCCAGCATTTT. The complete variable domain, with remaining parts taken from reference TRBV7-2 and TRBJ1-5, reads GAGVSQSPSNKVTEKGKDVELRCDPISGHTALYWYRQSLGQGLEFLIYFQGNSAPDKSGLPSDRFSAERTGGSVSTLTIQRTQQEDSAVYLCASSLVVENQPQHFGDGTRLSIL.

The table lists this clonotype with many counts. This CDR3 is CSASRDRYEQYF. For the CDR3, the DNA is TGCAGCGCGAGCCGGGACCGCTACGAGCAGTACTTC. The chain combines TRBV29-1 with TRBJ2-7, with D possibly being TRBD1 or TRBD2 (5 bases each). The length of the CDR3 is 12 residues. Germline values: CDR1 SQVTM, CDR2 ANQGSEA. Trimming removed 7 bases from V and 3 bases from J, with 13 bases in between.